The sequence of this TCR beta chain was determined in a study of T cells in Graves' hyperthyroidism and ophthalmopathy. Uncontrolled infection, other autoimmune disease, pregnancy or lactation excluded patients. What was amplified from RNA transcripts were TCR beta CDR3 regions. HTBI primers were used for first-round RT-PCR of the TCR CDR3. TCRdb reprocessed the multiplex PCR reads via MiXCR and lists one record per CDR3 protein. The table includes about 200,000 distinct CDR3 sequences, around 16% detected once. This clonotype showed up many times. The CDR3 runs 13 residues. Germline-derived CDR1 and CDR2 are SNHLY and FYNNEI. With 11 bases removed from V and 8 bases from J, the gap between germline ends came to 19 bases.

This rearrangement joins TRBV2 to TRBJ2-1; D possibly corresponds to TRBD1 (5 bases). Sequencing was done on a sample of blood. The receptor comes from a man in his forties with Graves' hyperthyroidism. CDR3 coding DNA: TGTGCCTCCCACCTAGGGGCTAGGGATGAGCAGTTCTTC. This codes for CASHLGARDEQFF.